This passage covers 32 T cell receptor beta chains from one sample sequenced in a study of cytomegalovirus exposure and HLA in healthy donors. PCR was performed using 60 Vbeta and 13 Jbeta primers. Profiling relied on immunoSEQ multiplex PCR, and the TCRdb table lists in-frame clones only, not all of them. The table lists over 85,000 clones, roughly three quarters of them singletons. Sequenced: PBMCs. The receptors shown here come from a male donor in good health and CMV-seropositive.

This chain links TRBV5-5 with TRBJ2-2, with 10 bases matching TRBD2. Germline V gene lookup returns CDR1 SGHKS and CDR2 YYEKEE (reference sequence). The CDR3 runs to 17 residues. The V gene end was trimmed by 0 bases and the J gene end by 5 bases; junction bases not matched to a gene: 7. For the CDR3, the DNA is TGTGCCAGCAGCTTGGCAGCGGGAGGGCCACTGACCGGGGAGCTGTTTTTT. Its translation is CASSLAAGGPLTGELFF.

In regard to this clone: Other DNA sequences in the sample encode the same CDR3. The rearrangement joins TRBV18 to TRBJ2-5, with a weak D call TRBD2 (6 bases). The CDR3 runs 14 residues. The germline V and J ends were trimmed by 0 bases and 4 bases, with 9 bases remaining between them. The V gene's germline CDR1 is KGHSH and CDR2 LQKENI. DNA of the CDR3: TGTGCCAGCTCACCACCGGCGGGGAGAGAGACCCAGTACTTC. Its protein product is CASSPPAGRETQYF. Using reference TRBV18 and TRBJ2-5 for the parts outside the CDR3, the full variable domain is NAGVMQNPRHLVRRRGQEARLRCSPMKGHSHVYWYRQLPEEGLKFMVYLQKENIIDESGMPKERFSAEFPKEGPSILRIQQVVRGDSAAYFCASSPPAGRETQYFGPGTRLLVL.

This clone was seen a few times. The chain couples TRBV4-2 to TRBJ1-4; no clear D gene. Germline V gene sequence: CDR1 LGHNA, CDR2 YNFKEQ. Trimming took off 2 bases at V and 5 bases at J, with 18 bases between the two ends. The CDR3 length is 17 residues. The CDR3 region has the DNA TGTGCCAGCAGCCAACGCAGCCTTGATGCGCGGAATGAAAAACTGTTTTTT. Protein: CASSQRSLDARNEKLFF.

The chain links TRBV6-5 to TRBJ1-3; D gene uncertain. Germline CDR1 and CDR2: MNHEY and SVGAGI. Trimming removed 7 bases from V and 2 bases from J, with 12 bases in between. This CDR3 contains 14 residues. CDR3 DNA sequence: TGTGCCAGCATCGACGGGGTGACTGGAAACACCATATATTTT. It is translated as CASIDGVTGNTIYF.

The chain carries TRBV19 and TRBJ1-5; D is perhaps TRBD1 (5 bases). The V gene lost 4 bases and the J gene lost 2 bases, with 9 bases spanning the gap. Germline CDR1 LNHDA, CDR2 SQIVND (reference sequence). The CDR3 is made up of 14 amino acids. CDR3 residues: CASSTRRGNQPQHF. CDR3 coding DNA: TGTGCCAGTAGTACCCGCAGGGGCAATCAGCCCCAGCATTTT.

The chain carries TRBV30 and TRBJ2-7; the D gene is possibly TRBD2 (5 bases). Trimming pared 4 bases from V and 2 bases from J, leaving 12 bases between. Germline CDR1 reads GTSNPN; CDR2 reads SVGIG (reference sequence). The CDR3 loop spans 13 amino acids. The CDR3 region has the DNA TGTGCCTGGAACCGGGATCAAACCTACGAGCAGTACTTC. Protein product: CAWNRDQTYEQYF.

V gene TRBV11-3 combines with J gene TRBJ2-3; D possibly corresponds to TRBD2 (5 bases). Germline CDR1 reads SGHNT; CDR2 reads YENEEA. Between the trimmed V and J ends, which lost 0 bases and 0 bases, there was a span of 7 bases. The CDR3 extends over 15 amino acids. CDR3 DNA: TGTGCCAGCAGCTTAGAGGGCGGGAGCACAGATACGCAGTATTTT. This sequence encodes CASSLEGGSTDTQYF.

This clone came up a few times. The V call is TRBV28, the J call TRBJ1-5; TRBD1 agrees at 9 bases. CDR1 and CDR2 (germline): MDHEN, SYDVKM. This CDR3 is 16 amino acids long. J gave up 0 bases and V 7 bases, and 7 bases lay outside the gene matches. CDR3 nucleotides: TGTGCCAGCACCGTCCCGACAGGGGGTAGCAATCAGCCCCAGCATTTT. It codes for CASTVPTGGSNQPQHF.

The chain uses TRBV10-3 and TRBJ1-5; 7 positions agree with TRBD1. CDR3 length: 14 amino acids. Germline V gene data show CDR1 as ENHRY and CDR2 as SYGVKD. J lost 0 bases, V lost 5 bases, and 1 base had no gene match. CDR3 coding DNA: TGTGCCATCAGTACAGGGGCTAGCAATCAGCCCCAGCATTTT. Its translation: CAISTGASNQPQHF.

This clone was observed once. The V call is TRBV2, the J call TRBJ2-3; 15 nucleotides align to TRBD2. Germline CDR1 is SNHLY and CDR2 is FYNNEI. The CDR3 extends over 17 amino acids. V was clipped by 5 bases and J by 1 base; unmatched bases: 4. In nucleotides, the CDR3 is TGTGCCAGCAGTAGGACTAGCGGGAGGGGAGGCACAGATACGCAGTATTTT. It codes for CASSRTSGRGGTDTQYF.

On this clone itself: At one end the junction does not follow the germline gene, possibly because of a read error. The J gene is TRBJ2-5, the V gene TRBV28; a possible D gene is TRBD1 (5 bases). There are 14 residues in the CDR3. The germline gives CDR1 MDHEN, CDR2 SYDVKM. CDR3: CASSFGAPPSGMDF. CDR3 sequence (DNA): TGTGCCAGCAGTTTTGGGGCCCCGCCCTCAGGGATGGACTTC.

The V and J genes are TRBV18 and TRBJ2-7; weak D call: TRBD2 (6 bases). The V gene's germline CDR1 is KGHSH and CDR2 LQKENI. CDR3 size: 16 residues. The V end lost 3 bases, the J end lost 0 bases, and 15 bases lay between the germline ends. This CDR3 is CASSPLAGGSSYEQYF. Written as DNA, the CDR3 is TGTGCCAGCTCACCCCTAGCTGGAGGGAGCTCCTACGAGCAGTACTTC.

The chain has TRBV15 and TRBJ2-4; a possible D gene is TRBD1 (6 bases). CDR3 length: 16 residues. Trimming cost V 5 bases and J 1 base, with 15 bases left between them. CDR1 is LNHNV and CDR2 is YYDKDF in the germline V gene (reference sequence). CDR3 residues: CATSPRGKGAKNIQYF. In nucleotides, the CDR3 is TGTGCCACCAGCCCGAGGGGGAAGGGGGCCAAAAACATTCAGTACTTC.

The V and J genes are TRBV27 and TRBJ1-2; possible D gene TRBD1, 6 bases. Trimming stripped 3 bases from V and 5 bases from J, with 16 bases between. The CDR3 sequence is 15 residues long. In germline, CDR1 is MNHEY, CDR2 SMNVEV (reference sequence). The DNA for the CDR3 is TGTGCCAGCAGTTTGACAGGACCTGGGGGATATGGCTACACCTTC. Its translation: CASSLTGPGGYGYTF.

The rearrangement links TRBV27 to TRBJ2-4; 14 bases are shared with TRBD2. After removal of 5 bases from V and 0 bases from J, the junction contained 9 bases not matched to a gene. This CDR3 is 19 amino acids long. Germline values: CDR1 MNHEY, CDR2 SMNVEV (reference sequence). The CDR3 spells CASSPGTSGSILAKNIQYF. CDR3 DNA sequence: TGTGCCAGCAGTCCCGGGACTAGCGGGAGTATCCTAGCCAAAAACATTCAGTACTTC.

This clone appeared a single time. V is TRBV6-1 and J is TRBJ2-5; 7 bases fit TRBD2. Germline V lookup: CDR1 MNHNS, CDR2 SASEGT. V lost 4 bases and J lost 2; bases outside the gene matches: 7. The CDR3 spans 15 residues. CDR3: CASSARRGVQETQYF. CDR3 nucleotide sequence: TGTGCCAGCAGTGCCCGTCGGGGGGTGCAAGAGACCCAGTACTTC.

This clone was counted between two and nine times. The chain recombines TRBV6-6 with TRBJ1-1, with a possible D match to TRBD1 (6 bases). The CDR3 sequence is 12 residues long. The germline gives CDR1 MNHNY, CDR2 SVGAGI (reference sequence). The CDR3 loop reads CAGRGVFTEAFF. CDR3 DNA sequence: TGTGCTGGCAGGGGAGTTTTCACTGAAGCTTTCTTT.

The J gene is TRBJ2-7, the V gene TRBV6-5; D perhaps matches TRBD2 (5 bases). Germline CDR1 and CDR2: MNHEY and SVGAGI. This CDR3 spans 12 amino acids. Deletions cut 7 bases from V and 1 base from J, with 8 bases between. The CDR3 bases are TGTGCCAGCAAAACGGGATCCTACGAGCAGTACTTC. Its translation is CASKTGSYEQYF.

The chain employs TRBV6-4 and TRBJ2-1; the D gene is possibly TRBD2 (6 bases). Per the germline V gene, CDR1 is MRHNA and CDR2 is SNTAGT. The CDR3 extends over 14 amino acids. The ends were cut back, 4 bases at V and 8 bases at J, with 15 bases in the middle. Written as DNA, the CDR3 is TGTGCCAGCAGTGCAAGGAGGGGCGGGGATGAGCAGTTCTTC. Amino acid sequence: CASSARRGGDEQFF.

This clone was seen just once. The chain employs TRBV29-1 and TRBJ2-3; 7 nucleotides align to TRBD2. CDR1 and CDR2 from the germline V gene are SQVTM and ANQGSEA. Losses at the gene ends were 3 bases for V and 1 base for J; bases not matched to a gene: 7. This CDR3 is built from 15 residues. CDR3 sequence: CSVEPTSLRTDTQYF. The CDR3 DNA sequence: TGCAGCGTTGAGCCGACTAGCCTCCGCACAGATACGCAGTATTTT.

J is TRBJ1-5 and V is TRBV7-2; no reliable D call. Germline CDR1 and CDR2: SGHTA and FQGNSA. V lost 1 base to trimming and J lost 3 bases, with 10 bases between them. CDR3 length equals 15 residues. In nucleotides, the CDR3 is TGTGCCAGCAGCTTAGTGGGCGGGAACAATCAGCCCCAGCATTTT. Translation: CASSLVGGNNQPQHF.

In regard to this clone: At one end the junction does not follow the germline gene, possibly because of a read error. The chain joins TRBV7-7 to TRBJ2-1; 8 nucleotides agree with TRBD2. The CDR3 consists of 15 residues. Per the germline V gene, CDR1 is SSHAT and CDR2 is FNYEAQ (reference sequence). The chain's CDR3 is CASSSTGGNYNEQFF. For the CDR3, the DNA is TGTGCTAGCAGCTCGACGGGGGGGAACTACAATGAGCAGTTCTTC.

This clone was seen just once. The V and J genes are TRBV29-1 and TRBJ1-1, with a tentative D call TRBD1 (6 bases). There are 12 residues in the CDR3. V was clipped by 5 bases and J by 5 bases, with 12 bases between them. Germline CDR1 and CDR2: SQVTM and ANQGSEA. In DNA form, the CDR3 reads TGCAGCGTTCTCAGGGGTGGGACTGAAGCTTTCTTT. This encodes CSVLRGGTEAFF.

V gene TRBV19 combines with J gene TRBJ2-1; 9 nucleotides line up with TRBD2. This CDR3 is built from 20 residues. After removal of 4 bases from V and 1 base from J, the junction contained 17 bases not matched to a gene. Per the germline V gene, CDR1 is LNHDA and CDR2 is SQIVND (reference sequence). CDR3 protein: CASSTPVSGSSKRSYNEQFF. CDR3 bases: TGTGCCAGTAGTACCCCAGTTAGCGGGAGTTCCAAAAGGTCCTACAATGAGCAGTTCTTC.

V is TRBV7-2 and J is TRBJ2-7; D unresolved. The V gene lost 3 bases and the J gene lost 4 bases, with 16 bases spanning the gap. The CDR3 spans 15 residues. Germline CDR1 reads SGHTA; CDR2 reads FQGNSA. The CDR3 loop is CASSLAPGPFYEQYF. As DNA, the CDR3 is TGTGCCAGCAGCTTGGCGCCAGGTCCTTTTTACGAGCAGTACTTC.

The rearrangement links TRBV28 to TRBJ1-1, with D hard to call. The CDR3 consists of 12 residues. The V end lost 3 bases, the J end lost 2 bases, and 4 bases lay between the germline ends. Germline loops: CDR1 MDHEN, CDR2 SYDVKM. The CDR3 coding sequence is TGTGCCAGCAGTTTGACAAACACTGAAGCTTTCTTT. This codes for CASSLTNTEAFF.

The chain employs TRBV6-6 and TRBJ2-5, with a tentative D call TRBD1 (5 bases). The end of the DNA aligns better with TRBJ2-7, so the J call may be wrong. Germline V gene data show CDR1 as MNHNY and CDR2 as SVGAGI (reference sequence). CDR3 length: 14 residues. The chain's CDR3 is CASSYVGPSYEQYF. The CDR3 nucleotides are TGTGCCAGCAGTTACGTGGGGCCCTCCTACGAGCAGTACTTC.

The chain employs TRBV9 and TRBJ1-3, with 10 bases aligning to TRBD1. The trim removed 0 bases at V and 4 bases at J, leaving 4 bases unmatched. CDR3 size: 16 residues. CDR1 SGDLS and CDR2 YYNGEE come from the germline V gene. Written as DNA, the CDR3 is TGTGCCAGCAGCGTAGGGACAGGGGGATCCGGAAACACCATATATTTT. This gives the protein CASSVGTGGSGNTIYF.

This clone was found a few times. The chain employs TRBV5-1 and TRBJ2-2; 7 bases line up with TRBD1. The germline V gene has CDR1 SGHRS and CDR2 YFSETQ. The CDR3 length is 16 residues. After removal of 3 bases from V and 5 bases from J, the junction contained 10 bases not matched to a gene. The chain's CDR3 is CASSSTGAPGTGELFF. CDR3 nucleotides: TGCGCCAGCAGCTCAACAGGGGCCCCGGGGACCGGGGAGCTGTTTTTT. Using reference TRBV5-1 and TRBJ2-2 for the parts outside the CDR3, the full variable domain is KAGVTQTPRYLIKTRGQQVTLSCSPISGHRSVSWYQQTPGQGLQFLFEYFSETQRNKGNFPGRFSGRQFSNSRSEMNVSTLELGDSALYLCASSSTGAPGTGELFFGEGSRLTVL.

The chain joins TRBV6-1 to TRBJ2-1; TRBD2 aligns across 12 bases. The length of the CDR3 is 14 residues. The germline CDR1 and CDR2 sequences are MNHNS and SASEGT. The V and J ends lost 10 bases and 2 bases, in that order; junction bases with no gene match: 3. The CDR3 is CATWTSGTYNEQFF. Written as DNA, the CDR3 is TGTGCCACCTGGACTAGCGGGACCTACAATGAGCAGTTCTTC.

The rearrangement links TRBV6-5 to TRBJ1-2; D not resolved. Germline V gene lookup returns CDR1 MNHEY and CDR2 SVGAGI. CDR3 length: 12 residues. V lost 4 bases to trimming and J lost 4 bases, with 7 bases between them. The CDR3 region is CASSSPPYGYTF. The CDR3 region has the DNA TGTGCCAGCAGTTCTCCTCCCTATGGCTACACCTTC.

The chain has TRBV28 and TRBJ1-4; perhaps TRBD1 as D (5 bases). Looked up from germline, CDR1 is MDHEN and CDR2 is SYDVKM. Trimming left V 4 bases short and J 0 bases short, with 12 bases between. The CDR3 has 16 amino acids. CDR3 region: CASSYWGGATNEKLFF. The CDR3 nucleotides are TGTGCCAGCAGTTACTGGGGGGGGGCAACTAATGAAAAACTGTTTTTT.